This T cell receptor beta chain comes out of a study of T cell responses to AZD1222 COVID-19 vaccine. Broader study findings: Baseline serostatus was positive in only six AZD1222 recipients.

This CDR3 has 14 amino acids. Germline assignment: CDR1 MDHEN and CDR2 SYDVKM. V was shortened by 4 bases and J by 2 bases, with 12 bases between the two germline ends. Using immunoSEQ multiplex PCR, the repertoire was profiled, and TCRdb retains in-frame clones only, with some absent. The table has just over 80,000 clones, approximately 90% seen once. As regards this clone: Its antigen is not known.

The chain has TRBV28 and TRBJ2-7; D tentatively reads TRBD1 or TRBD2 (5 bases each). Here the sequenced sample was peripheral blood, taken on day 0 of AZD1222 vaccination. The TCR comes from an adult in good health. CDR3 nucleotides: TGTGCCAGCAGTTGGGGGTTCCAAACCTACGAGCAGTACTTC. Its protein is CASSWGFQTYEQYF.